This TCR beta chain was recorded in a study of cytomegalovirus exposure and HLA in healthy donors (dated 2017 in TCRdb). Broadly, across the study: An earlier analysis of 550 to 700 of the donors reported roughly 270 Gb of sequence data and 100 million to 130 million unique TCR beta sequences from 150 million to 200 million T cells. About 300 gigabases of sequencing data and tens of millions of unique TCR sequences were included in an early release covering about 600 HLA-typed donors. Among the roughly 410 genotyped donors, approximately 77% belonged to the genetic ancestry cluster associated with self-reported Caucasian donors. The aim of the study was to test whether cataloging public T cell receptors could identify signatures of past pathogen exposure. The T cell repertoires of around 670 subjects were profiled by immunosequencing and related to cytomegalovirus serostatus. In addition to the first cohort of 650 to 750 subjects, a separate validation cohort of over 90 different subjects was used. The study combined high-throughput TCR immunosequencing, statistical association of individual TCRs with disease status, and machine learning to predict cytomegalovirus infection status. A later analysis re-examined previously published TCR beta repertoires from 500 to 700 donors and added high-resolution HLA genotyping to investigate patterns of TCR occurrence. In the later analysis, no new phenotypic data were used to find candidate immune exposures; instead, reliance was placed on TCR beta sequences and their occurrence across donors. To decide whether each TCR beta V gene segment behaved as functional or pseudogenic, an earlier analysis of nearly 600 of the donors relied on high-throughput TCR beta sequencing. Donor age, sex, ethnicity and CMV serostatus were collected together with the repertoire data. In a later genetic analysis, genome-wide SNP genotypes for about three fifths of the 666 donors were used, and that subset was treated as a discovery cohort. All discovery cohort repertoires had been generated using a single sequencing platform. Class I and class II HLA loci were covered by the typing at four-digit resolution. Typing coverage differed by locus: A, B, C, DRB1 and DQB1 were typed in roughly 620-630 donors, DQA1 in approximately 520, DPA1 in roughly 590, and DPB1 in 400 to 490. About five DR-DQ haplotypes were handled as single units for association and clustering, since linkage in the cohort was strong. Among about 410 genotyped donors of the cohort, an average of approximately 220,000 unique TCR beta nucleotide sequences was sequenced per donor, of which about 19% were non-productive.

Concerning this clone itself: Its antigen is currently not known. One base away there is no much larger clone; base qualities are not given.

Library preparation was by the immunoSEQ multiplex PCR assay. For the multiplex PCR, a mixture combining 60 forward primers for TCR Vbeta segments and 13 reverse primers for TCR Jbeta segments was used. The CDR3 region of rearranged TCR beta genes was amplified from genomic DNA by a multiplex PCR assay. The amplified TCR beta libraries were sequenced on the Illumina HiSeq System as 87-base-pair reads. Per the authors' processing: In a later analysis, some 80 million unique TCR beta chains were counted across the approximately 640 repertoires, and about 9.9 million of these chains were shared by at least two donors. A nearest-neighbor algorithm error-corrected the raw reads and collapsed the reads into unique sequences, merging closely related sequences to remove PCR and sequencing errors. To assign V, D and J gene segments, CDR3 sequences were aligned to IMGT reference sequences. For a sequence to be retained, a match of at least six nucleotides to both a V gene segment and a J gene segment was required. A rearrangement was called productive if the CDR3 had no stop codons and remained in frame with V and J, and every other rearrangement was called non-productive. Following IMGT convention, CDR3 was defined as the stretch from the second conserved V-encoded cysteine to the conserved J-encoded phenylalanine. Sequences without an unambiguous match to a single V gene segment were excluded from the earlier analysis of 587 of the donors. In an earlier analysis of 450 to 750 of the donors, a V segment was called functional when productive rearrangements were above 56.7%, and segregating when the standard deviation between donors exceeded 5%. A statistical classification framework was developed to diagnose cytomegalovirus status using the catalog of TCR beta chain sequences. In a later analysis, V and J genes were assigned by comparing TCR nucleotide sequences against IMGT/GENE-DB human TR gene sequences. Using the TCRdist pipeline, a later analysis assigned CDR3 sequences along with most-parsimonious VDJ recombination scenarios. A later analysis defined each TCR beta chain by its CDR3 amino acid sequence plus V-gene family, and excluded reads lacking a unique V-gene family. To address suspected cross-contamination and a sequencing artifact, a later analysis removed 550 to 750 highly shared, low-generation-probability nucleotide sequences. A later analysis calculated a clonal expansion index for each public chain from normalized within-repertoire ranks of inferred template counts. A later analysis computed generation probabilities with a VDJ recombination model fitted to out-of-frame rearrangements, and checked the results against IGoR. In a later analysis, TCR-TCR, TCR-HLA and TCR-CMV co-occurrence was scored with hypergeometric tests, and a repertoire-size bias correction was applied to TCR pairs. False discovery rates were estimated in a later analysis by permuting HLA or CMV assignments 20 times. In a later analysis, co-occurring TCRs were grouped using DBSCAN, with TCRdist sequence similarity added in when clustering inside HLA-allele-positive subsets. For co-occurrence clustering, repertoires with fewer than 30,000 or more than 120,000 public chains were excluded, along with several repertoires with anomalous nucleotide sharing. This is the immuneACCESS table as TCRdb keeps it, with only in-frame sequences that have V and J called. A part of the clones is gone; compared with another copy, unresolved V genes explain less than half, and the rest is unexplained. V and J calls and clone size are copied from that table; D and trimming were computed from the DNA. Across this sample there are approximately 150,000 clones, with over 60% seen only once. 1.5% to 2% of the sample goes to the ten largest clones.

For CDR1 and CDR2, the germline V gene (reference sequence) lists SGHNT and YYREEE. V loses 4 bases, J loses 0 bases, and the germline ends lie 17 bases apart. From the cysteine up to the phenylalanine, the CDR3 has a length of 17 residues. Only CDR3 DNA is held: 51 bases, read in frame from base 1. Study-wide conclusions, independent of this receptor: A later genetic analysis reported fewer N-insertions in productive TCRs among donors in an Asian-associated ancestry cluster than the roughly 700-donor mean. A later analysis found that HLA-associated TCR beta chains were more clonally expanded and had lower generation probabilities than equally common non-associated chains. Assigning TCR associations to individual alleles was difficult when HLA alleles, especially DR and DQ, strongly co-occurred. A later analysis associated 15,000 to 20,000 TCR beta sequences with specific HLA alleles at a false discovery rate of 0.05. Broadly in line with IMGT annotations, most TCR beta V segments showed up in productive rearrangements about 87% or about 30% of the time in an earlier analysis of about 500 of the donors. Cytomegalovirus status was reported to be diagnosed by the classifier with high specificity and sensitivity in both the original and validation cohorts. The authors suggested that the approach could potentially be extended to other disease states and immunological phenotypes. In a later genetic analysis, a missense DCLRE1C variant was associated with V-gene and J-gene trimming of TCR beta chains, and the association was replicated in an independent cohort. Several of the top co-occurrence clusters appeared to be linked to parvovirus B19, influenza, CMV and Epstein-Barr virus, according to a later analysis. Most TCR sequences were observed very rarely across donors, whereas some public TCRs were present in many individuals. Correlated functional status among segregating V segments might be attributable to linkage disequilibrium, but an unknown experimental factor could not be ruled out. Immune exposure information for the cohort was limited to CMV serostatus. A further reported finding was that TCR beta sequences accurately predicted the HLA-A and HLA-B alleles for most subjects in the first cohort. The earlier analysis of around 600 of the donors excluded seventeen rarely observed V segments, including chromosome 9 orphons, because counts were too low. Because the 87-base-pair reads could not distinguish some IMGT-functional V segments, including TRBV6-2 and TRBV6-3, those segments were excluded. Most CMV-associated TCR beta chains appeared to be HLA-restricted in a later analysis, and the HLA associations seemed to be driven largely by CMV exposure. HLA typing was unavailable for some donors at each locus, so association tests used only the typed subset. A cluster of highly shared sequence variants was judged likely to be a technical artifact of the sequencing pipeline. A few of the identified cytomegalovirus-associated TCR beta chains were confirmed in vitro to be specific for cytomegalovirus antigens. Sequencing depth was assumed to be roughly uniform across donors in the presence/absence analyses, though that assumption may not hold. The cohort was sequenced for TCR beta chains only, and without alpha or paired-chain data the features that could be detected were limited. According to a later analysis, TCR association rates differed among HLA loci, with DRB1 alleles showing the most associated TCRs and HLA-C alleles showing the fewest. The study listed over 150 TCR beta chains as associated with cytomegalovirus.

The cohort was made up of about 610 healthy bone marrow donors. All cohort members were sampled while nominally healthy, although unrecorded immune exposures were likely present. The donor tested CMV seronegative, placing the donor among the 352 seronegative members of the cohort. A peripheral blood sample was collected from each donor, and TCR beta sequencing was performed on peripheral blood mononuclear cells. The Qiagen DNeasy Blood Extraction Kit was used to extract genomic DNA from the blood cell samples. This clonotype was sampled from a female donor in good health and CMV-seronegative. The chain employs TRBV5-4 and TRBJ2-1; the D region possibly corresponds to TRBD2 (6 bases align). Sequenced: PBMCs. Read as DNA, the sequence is TGTGCCAGCAGCGGAAGCGGGTCGGGAAGCTCCTACAATGAGCAGTTCTTC. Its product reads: CASSGSGSGSSYNEQFF. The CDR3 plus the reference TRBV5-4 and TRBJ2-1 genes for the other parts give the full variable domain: ETGVTQSPTHLIKTRGQQVTLRCSSQSGHNTVSWYQQALGQGPQFIFQYYREEENGRGNFPPRFSGLQFPNYSSELNVNALELDDSALYLCASSGSGSGSSYNEQFFGPGTRLTVL.